The rows below give T cell receptor beta chains drawn from one sample of a study of T cell responses to AZD1222 COVID-19 vaccine. The assay was immunoSEQ multiplex PCR, and TCRdb's table has in-frame clones only and misses some. This sample has about 35,000 clones, with 65% to 90% found just once. Sequencing used peripheral blood, obtained 28 days after the second AZD1222 dose. The receptors originated from an adult who received the AZD1222 COVID-19 vaccine. CDR3s include the opening cysteine and the closing phenylalanine or tryptophan. Each record gives: V gene, J gene, D gene, clone size, CDR3 protein, CDR3 DNA. D genes are given only for firm matches. Some rows have no size entry. The others give once, few or many, or a class for an expanded clone.

>TRBV3-1/TRBV3-2|TRBJ2-3|.|.
CASSQSGSRTDTQYF
TGTGCCAGCAGCCAGTCCGGGTCCAGAACAGATACGCAGTATTTT
>TRBV28|TRBJ1-3|.|.
CASSKPGGLSGNTIYF
TGTGCCAGCAGTAAGCCCGGGGGACTCTCTGGAAACACCATATATTTT
>TRBV6-5|TRBJ1-3|.|.
CASSSHRAPQGNTIYF
TGTGCCAGCAGTTCCCACCGGGCGCCTCAGGGAAACACCATATATTTT
>TRBV7-2|TRBJ2-3|TRBD2|large
CASSSPGSGGRFPTDTQYF
TGTGCCAGCAGCTCCCCGGGTAGCGGGGGCCGGTTCCCCACAGATACGCAGTATTTT
>TRBV10-2|TRBJ2-2|.|.
CASSEWENTGELFF
TGCGCCAGCAGTGAGTGGGAAAACACCGGGGAGCTGTTTTTT
>TRBV11-2|TRBJ1-1|.|.
CASSLDELRGQSF
TGTGCCAGCAGCTTAGATGAACTTCGCGGACAGAGCTTT
>TRBV12-3/TRBV12-4|TRBJ1-3|.|.
CASRQGTGNTIYF
TGTGCCAGCAGGCAGGGAACTGGAAACACCATATATTTT
>TRBV5-1|TRBJ2-5|.|.
CASSLGQGRQETQYF
TGCGCCAGCAGCTTAGGGCAGGGGAGGCAAGAGACCCAGTACTTC
>TRBV2|TRBJ2-1|.|few
CASSGTGRTYNEQFF
TGTGCCAGCAGTGGAACAGGGAGGACCTACAATGAGCAGTTCTTC
>TRBV6-6|TRBJ2-3|.|.
CASGPLRTDTQYF
TGTGCCAGCGGCCCCCTGAGGACAGATACGCAGTATTTT
>TRBV19|TRBJ1-2|.|.
CASSPRNPPGYTF
TGTGCCAGTAGTCCCAGGAATCCACCTGGCTACACCTTC
>TRBV9|TRBJ2-7|TRBD2|once
CASSQIIAGGGAYEHYF
TGTGCCAGCAGCCAAATCATAGCGGGAGGGGGAGCCTACGAGCATTACTTC
>TRBV28|TRBJ2-4|TRBD1|.
CASSFLGGAVSRNIQYF
TGTGCCAGCAGTTTTTTAGGGGGCGCGGTTTCCAGAAACATTCAGTACTTC
>TRBV12-3/TRBV12-4|TRBJ2-7|.|.
CASSPNQYYEQYF
TGTGCCAGCAGCCCAAATCAGTACTACGAGCAGTACTTC
>TRBV11-2|TRBJ2-1|.|.
CASSHRAALSSYNEQFF
TGTGCCAGCAGCCACAGAGCGGCGCTGAGCTCCTACAATGAGCAGTTCTTC
>TRBV6-1|TRBJ2-2|.|.
CASTLNTGELFF
TGTGCCAGCACCCTAAACACCGGGGAGCTGTTTTTT
>TRBV30|TRBJ1-3|.|.
CAWSVTGSGNTIYF
TGTGCCTGGAGTGTAACTGGCTCGGGAAACACCATATATTTT
>TRBV11-2|TRBJ2-7|.|.
CASSLGDGSSYEQYF
TGTGCCAGCAGCCTCGGGGACGGATCCTCCTACGAGCAGTACTTC
>TRBV13|TRBJ2-1|.|.
CASSINTGPINEQFF
TGTGCCAGCAGCATAAATACGGGGCCAATCAATGAGCAGTTCTTC
>TRBV30|TRBJ2-7|TRBD2|.
CAWSSLAGAGYEQYF
TGTGCCTGGAGCAGCCTAGCGGGAGCAGGTTACGAGCAGTACTTC
>TRBV1|TRBJ1-1|.|.
CTSSQFVARLEAFF
TGCACCAGCAGCCAATTTGTCGCACGGCTTGAAGCTTTCTTT
>TRBV19|TRBJ1-3|TRBD1|.
CASGIGGGVGNTIYF
TGTGCCAGCGGTATTGGAGGGGGCGTTGGAAACACCATATATTTT
>TRBV5-1|TRBJ2-5|.|.
CASSFAGVQETQYF
TGCGCCAGCAGCTTCGCCGGGGTACAAGAGACCCAGTACTTC
>TRBV3-1/TRBV3-2|TRBJ2-5|TRBD1|.
CASSLRQGQETQYF
TGTGCCAGCAGCCTGAGACAGGGCCAAGAGACCCAGTACTTC
>TRBV12-3/TRBV12-4|TRBJ2-3|.|.
CASRTTDTQYF
TGTGCCAGCAGGACGACAGATACGCAGTATTTT
>TRBV19|TRBJ1-3|.|.
CASTTLGTFSGNTIYF
TGTGCCAGTACCACTTTAGGGACCTTCTCTGGAAACACCATATATTTT
>TRBV6-5|TRBJ2-7|TRBD1|.
CASSPNLTGGYEQYF
TGTGCCAGCAGCCCCAACCTGACAGGGGGCTACGAGCAGTACTTC
>TRBV19|TRBJ1-5|.|medium-sized
CASSVGQQSVYQPQHF
TGTGCCAGTAGTGTCGGACAGCAGTCAGTATATCAGCCCCAGCATTTT
>TRBV2|TRBJ2-7|TRBD2|.
CASSGEFELAGEDEQYF
TGTGCCAGCAGTGGGGAGTTTGAACTAGCGGGAGAGGATGAGCAGTACTTC
>TRBV11-2|TRBJ2-3|TRBD1|.
CASSLGGRGQDTQYF
TGTGCCAGCAGCTTAGGTGGCAGGGGGCAAGATACGCAGTATTTT
>TRBV3-1/TRBV3-2|TRBJ2-7|TRBD1|few
CASSGQGWDEQYF
TGTGCCAGCAGCGGACAGGGTTGGGACGAGCAGTACTTC
>TRBV19|TRBJ1-4|.|.
CASSIQRGEKLFF
TGTGCCAGTAGTATCCAGCGAGGTGAAAAACTGTTTTTT
>TRBV11-3|TRBJ1-3|.|.
CASKIDGRGGNTIYF
TGTGCCAGCAAAATAGACGGCAGGGGCGGAAACACCATATATTTT
>TRBV10-3|TRBJ2-7|TRBD2|.
CAISDRGLAGPYEQYF
TGTGCCATCAGTGACCGAGGACTAGCGGGACCGTATGAGCAGTACTTC
>TRBV7-8|TRBJ1-5|TRBD1|.
CASSLVGQGSIQPQHF
TGTGCCAGCAGCTTAGTGGGACAGGGGAGTATCCAGCCCCAGCATTTT
>TRBV7-9|TRBJ2-5|.|.
CASSLARSSAGPYQETQYF
TGTGCCAGCAGCTTAGCGCGGTCTTCGGCAGGCCCGTACCAAGAGACCCAGTACTTC
>TRBV5-6|TRBJ2-5|.|.
CASNPDRMAGGETQYF
TGTGCCAGCAATCCCGATCGGATGGCCGGCGGAGAGACCCAGTACTTC
>TRBV5-6|TRBJ2-2|TRBD1|.
CASRLQGINTGELFF
TGTGCCAGCAGGCTACAGGGGATAAACACCGGGGAGCTGTTTTTT
>TRBV30|TRBJ1-2|.|.
CAWSQGTGNYGYTF
TGTGCCTGGAGCCAAGGAACAGGCAACTATGGCTACACCTTC
>TRBV3-1/TRBV3-2|TRBJ1-5|.|.
CASSQDPEQPQHF
TGTGCCAGCAGCCAAGATCCGGAACAGCCCCAGCATTTT
>TRBV2|TRBJ1-2|.|.
CASRSRGGYTF
TGTGCCAGCAGATCAAGGGGTGGCTACACCTTC
>TRBV5-1|TRBJ1-1|.|.
CASSLVTKGTEAFF
TGCGCCAGCAGCTTGGTGACCAAGGGGACTGAAGCTTTCTTT
>TRBV11-2|TRBJ1-2|.|.
CASSLRGSYGYTF
TGTGCCAGCAGCTTAAGGGGAAGCTATGGCTACACCTTC
>TRBV15|TRBJ2-2|.|.
CATSSLNTGELFF
TGTGCCACCAGCAGCCTGAACACCGGGGAGCTGTTTTTT
>TRBV28|TRBJ1-4|TRBD1|few
CASSFPLGDSYEKLFF
TGTGCCAGCAGTTTTCCATTAGGGGACAGTTATGAAAAACTGTTTTTT
>TRBV19|TRBJ1-3|TRBD1|.
CASSPKGASGNTIYF
TGTGCCAGTAGCCCTAAGGGGGCATCTGGAAACACCATATATTTT
>TRBV6-1|TRBJ1-1|.|.
CASSEWGNTEAFF
TGTGCCAGCAGTGAATGGGGGAACACTGAAGCTTTCTTT
>TRBV19|TRBJ2-3|TRBD1|few
CATFDRDGTDTQYF
TGTGCCACCTTTGACAGGGATGGAACAGATACGCAGTATTTT
>TRBV11-3|TRBJ2-1|TRBD2|.
CASSFRSGSSYNEQFF
TGTGCCAGCAGCTTTAGAAGCGGGAGCTCCTACAATGAGCAGTTCTTC
>TRBV3-1/TRBV3-2|TRBJ2-7|TRBD1|.
CATRQGRAYEQYF
TGTGCCACCAGACAGGGGCGCGCCTACGAGCAGTACTTC
>TRBV7-9|TRBJ1-4|TRBD1|.
CASSLGGGTGEKLFF
TGTGCCAGCAGCTTAGGAGGTGGGACAGGTGAAAAACTGTTTTTT
>TRBV29-1|TRBJ2-7|.|few
CSVEIATGPYEQYF
TGCAGCGTTGAGATTGCGACAGGACCCTACGAGCAGTACTTC
>TRBV3-1/TRBV3-2|TRBJ1-3|.|.
CASSQTPGSLPGTIYF
TGTGCCAGCAGCCAAACCCCCGGGAGTCTACCCGGTACCATATATTTT
>TRBV2|TRBJ1-5|.|.
CASSEPQRPQHF
TGTGCCAGCAGTGAACCCCAACGGCCCCAGCATTTT
>TRBV12-3/TRBV12-4|TRBJ1-1|.|.
CASSPRGTEAFF
TGTGCCAGCAGTCCCAGGGGCACTGAAGCTTTCTTT
>TRBV18|TRBJ1-5|.|once
CASSPSQGSNQPQHF
TGTGCCAGCTCACCAAGCCAGGGTTCCAATCAGCCCCAGCATTTT
>TRBV5-6|TRBJ1-3|TRBD1|.
CASSTGQSSGNTIYF
TGTGCCAGCAGCACGGGACAGAGCTCTGGAAACACCATATATTTT